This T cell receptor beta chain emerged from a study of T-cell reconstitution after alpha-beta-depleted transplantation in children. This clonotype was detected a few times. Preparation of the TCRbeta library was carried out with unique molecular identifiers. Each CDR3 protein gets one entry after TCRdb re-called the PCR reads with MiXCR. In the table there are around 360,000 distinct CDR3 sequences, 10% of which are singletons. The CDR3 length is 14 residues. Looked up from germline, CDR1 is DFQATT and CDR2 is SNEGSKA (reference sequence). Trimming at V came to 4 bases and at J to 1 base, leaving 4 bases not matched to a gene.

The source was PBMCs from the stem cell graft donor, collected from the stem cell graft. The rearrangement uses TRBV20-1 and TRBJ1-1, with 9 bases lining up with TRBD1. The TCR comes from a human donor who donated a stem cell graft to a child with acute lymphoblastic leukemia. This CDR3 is CSAKQGAGNTEAFF. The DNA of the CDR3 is TGCAGTGCTAAACAGGGGGCAGGGAACACTGAAGCTTTCTTT.